The 4 T cell receptor beta chains below come from one sample, sequenced in a study of CD8 T cells in ankylosing spondylitis. General study points: Seemingly characteristic of ankylosing spondylitis blood was a TCR beta motif consisting of 7 or 8 highly homologous variants.

TCRdb ran MiXCR on the 5' RACE reads and lists one entry per CDR3 protein. The repertoire includes 700,000 to 1,000,000 distinct CDR3 sequences, about 11% of them detected once, and about 0.49% sits in the top ten. These TCRs are of unknown antigen specificity. Source material: blood, either unsorted or a sorted T cell fraction (not recorded which). The origin of the receptors is a male donor with ankylosing spondylitis.

The chain's CDR3 is CASSFFPSSTDTQYF. The CDR3 nucleotides are TGCGCCAGCAGCTTTTTCCCGAGTAGCACAGATACGCAGTATTTT. The chain links TRBV5-1 to TRBJ2-3; D not resolved. V was trimmed by 2 bases and J by 0 bases, leaving 10 bases between them. The CDR3 extends over 15 amino acids. Per the germline V gene, CDR1 is SGHRS and CDR2 is YFSETQ.

This clonotype occurred many times. This CDR3 reads CASTLREETQYF. In DNA, the CDR3 is TGTGCCAGCACTCTAAGGGAAGAGACCCAGTACTTC. V gene TRBV12-3 or TRBV12-4 combines with J gene TRBJ2-5; D not certain. The CDR3 sequence is 12 residues long. V was trimmed by 7 bases and J by 3 bases, leaving 9 bases between them.

The chain uses TRBV12-3 or TRBV12-4 and TRBJ2-1; 8 bases align to TRBD1. J gave up 7 bases and V 6 bases, and 8 bases lay outside the gene matches. This CDR3 has 14 amino acids. CDR3 sequence (DNA): TGTGCCAGCAGACTGGACAGGGTGAGGAATGAGCAGTTCTTC. The encoded protein is CASRLDRVRNEQFF.

This clonotype was seen many times. The chain links TRBV4-2 to TRBJ1-3; no reliable D call. Germline CDR1 and CDR2: LGHNA and YNFKEQ. The CDR3 totals 16 residues. V was pared by 1 base and J by 0 bases, with 10 bases between. The CDR3 coding sequence is TGTGCCAGCAGCCAAGTGGACGGGCTCTCTGGAAACACCATATATTTT. As protein: CASSQVDGLSGNTIYF.